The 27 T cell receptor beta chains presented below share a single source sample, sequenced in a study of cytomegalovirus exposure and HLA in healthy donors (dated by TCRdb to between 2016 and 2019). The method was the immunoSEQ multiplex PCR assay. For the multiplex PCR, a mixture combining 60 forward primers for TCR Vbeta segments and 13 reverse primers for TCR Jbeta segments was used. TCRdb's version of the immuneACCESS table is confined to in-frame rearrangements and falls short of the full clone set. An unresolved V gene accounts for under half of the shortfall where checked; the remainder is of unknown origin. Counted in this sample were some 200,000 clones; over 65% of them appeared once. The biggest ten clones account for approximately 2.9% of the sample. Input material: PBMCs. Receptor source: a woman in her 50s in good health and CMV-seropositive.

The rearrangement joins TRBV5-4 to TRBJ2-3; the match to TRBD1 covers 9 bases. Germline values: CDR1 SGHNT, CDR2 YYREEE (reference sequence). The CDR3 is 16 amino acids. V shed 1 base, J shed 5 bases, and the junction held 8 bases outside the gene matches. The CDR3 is CASSLPNRQGGDTQYF. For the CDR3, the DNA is TGTGCCAGCAGCTTGCCTAACCGACAGGGGGGAGATACGCAGTATTTT.

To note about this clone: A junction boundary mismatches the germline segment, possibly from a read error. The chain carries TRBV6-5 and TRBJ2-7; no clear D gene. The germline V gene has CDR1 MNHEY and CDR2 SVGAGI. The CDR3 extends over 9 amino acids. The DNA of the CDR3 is TGTGCCAGCAGCGAAAAGACGGGCTTC. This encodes CASSEKTGF.

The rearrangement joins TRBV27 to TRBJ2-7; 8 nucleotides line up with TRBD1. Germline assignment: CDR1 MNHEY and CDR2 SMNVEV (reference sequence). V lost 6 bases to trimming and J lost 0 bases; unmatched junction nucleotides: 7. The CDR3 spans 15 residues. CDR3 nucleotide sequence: TGTGCCAGCAGCCGACGACAGGGGACCTCCTACGAGCAGTACTTC. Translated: CASSRRQGTSYEQYF.

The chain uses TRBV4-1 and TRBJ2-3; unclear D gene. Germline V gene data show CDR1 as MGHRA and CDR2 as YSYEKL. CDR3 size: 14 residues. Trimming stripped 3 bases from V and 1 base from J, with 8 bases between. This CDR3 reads CASSQLAGTDTQYF. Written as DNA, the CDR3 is TGCGCCAGCAGCCAGCTTGCGGGCACAGATACGCAGTATTTT.

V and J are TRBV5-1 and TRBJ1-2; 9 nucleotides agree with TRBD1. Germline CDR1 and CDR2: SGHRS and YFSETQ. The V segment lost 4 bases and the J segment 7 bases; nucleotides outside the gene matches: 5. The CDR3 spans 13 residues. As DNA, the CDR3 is TGCGCCAGCAGCCAGGGACAGGGAAGTGGCTACACCTTC. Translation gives CASSQGQGSGYTF.

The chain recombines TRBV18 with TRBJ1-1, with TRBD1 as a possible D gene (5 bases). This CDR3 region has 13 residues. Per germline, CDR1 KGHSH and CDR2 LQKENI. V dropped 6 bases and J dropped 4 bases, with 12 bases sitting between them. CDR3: CASSTGGSTEAFF. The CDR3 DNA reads TGTGCCAGCTCCACCGGGGGGAGCACTGAAGCTTTCTTT.

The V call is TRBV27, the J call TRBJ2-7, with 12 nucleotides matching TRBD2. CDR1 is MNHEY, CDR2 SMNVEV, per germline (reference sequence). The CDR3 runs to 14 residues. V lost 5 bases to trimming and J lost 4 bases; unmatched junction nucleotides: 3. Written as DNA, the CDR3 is TGTGCCAGCAGTCCCGGGACTAGCGGGTACGAGCAGTACTTC. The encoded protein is CASSPGTSGYEQYF.

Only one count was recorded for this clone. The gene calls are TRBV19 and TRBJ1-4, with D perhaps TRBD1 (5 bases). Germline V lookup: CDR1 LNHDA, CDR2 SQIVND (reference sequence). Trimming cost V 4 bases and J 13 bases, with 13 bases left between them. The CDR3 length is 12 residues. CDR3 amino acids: CASSTRPGGLFF. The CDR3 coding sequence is TGTGCCAGTAGTACCAGACCCGGGGGACTGTTTTTT.

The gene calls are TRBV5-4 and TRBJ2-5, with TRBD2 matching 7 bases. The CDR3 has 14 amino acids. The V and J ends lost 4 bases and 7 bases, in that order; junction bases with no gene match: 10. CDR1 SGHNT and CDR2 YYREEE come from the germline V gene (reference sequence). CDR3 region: CASSPPSGGGTQYF. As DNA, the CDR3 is TGTGCCAGCAGCCCCCCTAGTGGGGGGGGGACCCAGTACTTC.

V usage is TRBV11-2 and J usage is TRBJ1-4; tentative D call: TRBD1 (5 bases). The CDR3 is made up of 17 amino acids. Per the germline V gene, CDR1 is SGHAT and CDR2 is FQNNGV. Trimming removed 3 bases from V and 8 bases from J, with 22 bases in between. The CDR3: CASSFYMTDSSKEKLFF. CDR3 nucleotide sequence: TGTGCCAGCAGCTTCTATATGACAGACAGTTCAAAGGAAAAACTGTTTTTT.

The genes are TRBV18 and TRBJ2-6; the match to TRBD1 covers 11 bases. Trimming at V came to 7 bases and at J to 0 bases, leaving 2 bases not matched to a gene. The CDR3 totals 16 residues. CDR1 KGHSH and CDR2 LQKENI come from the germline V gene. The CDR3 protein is CASLGTGGSGANVLTF. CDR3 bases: TGTGCCAGCTTAGGGACAGGGGGCTCTGGGGCCAACGTCCTGACTTTC.

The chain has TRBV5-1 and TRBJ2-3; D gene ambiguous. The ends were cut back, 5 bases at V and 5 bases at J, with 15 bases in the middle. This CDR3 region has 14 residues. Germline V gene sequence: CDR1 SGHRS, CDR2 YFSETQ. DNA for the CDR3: TGCGCCAGCAGACAATCAACCCCGGGAGATACGCAGTATTTT. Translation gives CASRQSTPGDTQYF.

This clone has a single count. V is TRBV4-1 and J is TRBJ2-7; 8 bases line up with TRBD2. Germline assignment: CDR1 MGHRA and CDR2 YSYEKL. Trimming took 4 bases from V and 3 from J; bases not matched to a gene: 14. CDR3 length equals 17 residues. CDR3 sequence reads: CASSPPTGGGPLYEQYF. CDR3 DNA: TGCGCCAGCAGCCCCCCGACGGGCGGGGGGCCCCTCTACGAGCAGTACTTC.

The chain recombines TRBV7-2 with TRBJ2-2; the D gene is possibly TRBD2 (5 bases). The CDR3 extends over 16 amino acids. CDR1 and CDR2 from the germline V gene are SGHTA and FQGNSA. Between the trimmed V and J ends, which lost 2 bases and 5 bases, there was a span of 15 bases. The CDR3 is CASSLLGNRGTGELFF. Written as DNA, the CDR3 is TGTGCCAGCAGCTTATTGGGTAACCGGGGAACCGGGGAGCTGTTTTTT.

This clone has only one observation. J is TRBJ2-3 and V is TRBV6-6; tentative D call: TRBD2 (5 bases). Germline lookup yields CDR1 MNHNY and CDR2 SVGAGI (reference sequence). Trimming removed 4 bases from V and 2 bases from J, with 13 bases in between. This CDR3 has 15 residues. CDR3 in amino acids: CASSSGRVFTDTQYF. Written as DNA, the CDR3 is TGTGCCAGCAGTTCCGGGCGGGTCTTCACAGATACGCAGTATTTT.

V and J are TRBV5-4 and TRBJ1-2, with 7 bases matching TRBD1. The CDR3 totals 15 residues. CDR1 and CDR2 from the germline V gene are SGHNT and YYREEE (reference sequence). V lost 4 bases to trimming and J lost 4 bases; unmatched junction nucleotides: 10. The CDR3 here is CASSAAIGQVYGYTF. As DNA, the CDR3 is TGTGCCAGCAGCGCAGCCATCGGACAGGTCTATGGCTACACCTTC.

The CDR3 spells CASSSRGTGSHEQYF. The CDR3 bases are TGCGCCAGCAGCTCCAGAGGGACAGGGAGCCACGAGCAGTACTTC. The chain joins TRBV5-1 to TRBJ2-7; 9 bases agree with TRBD1. This CDR3 has 15 amino acids. The ends lost 3 bases at V and 5 bases at J; junction bases unmatched: 9. Per germline, CDR1 SGHRS and CDR2 YFSETQ.

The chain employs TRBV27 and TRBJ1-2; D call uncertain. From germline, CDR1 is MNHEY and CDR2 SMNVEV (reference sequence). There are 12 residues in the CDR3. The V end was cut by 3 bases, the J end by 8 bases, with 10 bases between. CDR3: CASSLAGRGYTF. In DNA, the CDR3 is TGTGCCAGCAGTTTGGCGGGGAGAGGCTACACCTTC.

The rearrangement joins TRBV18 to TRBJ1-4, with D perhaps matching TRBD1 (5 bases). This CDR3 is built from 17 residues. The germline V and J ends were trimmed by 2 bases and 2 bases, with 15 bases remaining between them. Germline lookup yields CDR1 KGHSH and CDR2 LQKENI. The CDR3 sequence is CASSPSQGKRTNEKLFF. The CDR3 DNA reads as TGTGCCAGCTCACCAAGCCAGGGAAAGAGGACTAATGAAAAACTGTTTTTT. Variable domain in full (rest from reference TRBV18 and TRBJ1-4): NAGVMQNPRHLVRRRGQEARLRCSPMKGHSHVYWYRQLPEEGLKFMVYLQKENIIDESGMPKERFSAEFPKEGPSILRIQQVVRGDSAAYFCASSPSQGKRTNEKLFFGSGTQLSVL.

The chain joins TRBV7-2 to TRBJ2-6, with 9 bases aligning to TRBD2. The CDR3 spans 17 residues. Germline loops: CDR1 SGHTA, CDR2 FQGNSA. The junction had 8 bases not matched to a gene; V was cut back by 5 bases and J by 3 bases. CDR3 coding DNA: TGTGCCAGCAGCCCCCGACTAGCGGTCAGTGGGGCCAACGTCCTGACTTTC. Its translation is CASSPRLAVSGANVLTF.

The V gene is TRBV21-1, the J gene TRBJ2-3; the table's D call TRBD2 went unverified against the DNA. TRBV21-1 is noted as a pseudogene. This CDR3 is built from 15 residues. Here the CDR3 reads CASSRGRGLTDTQYF. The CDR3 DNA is TGTGCCAGCAGCAGAGGGCGGGGCCTCACAGATACGCAGTATTTT.

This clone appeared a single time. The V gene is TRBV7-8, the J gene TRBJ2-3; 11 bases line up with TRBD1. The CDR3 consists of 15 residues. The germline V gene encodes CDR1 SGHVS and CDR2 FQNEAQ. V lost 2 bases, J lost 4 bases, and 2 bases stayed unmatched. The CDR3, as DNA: TGTGCCAGCAGCTTAAGGACAGGGGGCTCAGATACGCAGTATTTT. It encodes CASSLRTGGSDTQYF. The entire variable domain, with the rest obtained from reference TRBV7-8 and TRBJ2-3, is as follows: GAGVSQSPRYKVAKRGQDVALRCDPISGHVSLFWYQQALGQGPEFLTYFQNEAQLDKSGLPSDRFFAERPEGSVSTLKIQRTQQEDSAVYLCASSLRTGGSDTQYFGPGTRLTVL.

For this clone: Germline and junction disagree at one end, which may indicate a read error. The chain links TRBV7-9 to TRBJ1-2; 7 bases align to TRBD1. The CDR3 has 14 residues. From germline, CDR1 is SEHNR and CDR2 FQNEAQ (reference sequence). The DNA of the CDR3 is TGTTCCAGCAGCCCGGACAGGAGGAACTATGGCTACACCTTC. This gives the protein CSSSPDRRNYGYTF.

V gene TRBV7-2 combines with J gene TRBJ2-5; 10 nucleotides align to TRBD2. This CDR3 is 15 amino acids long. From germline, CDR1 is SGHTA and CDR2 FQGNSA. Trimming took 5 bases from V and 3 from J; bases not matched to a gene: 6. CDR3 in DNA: TGTGCCAGCAGCCTAATAGCGGGGGGAAAAGAGACCCAGTACTTC. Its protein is CASSLIAGGKETQYF.

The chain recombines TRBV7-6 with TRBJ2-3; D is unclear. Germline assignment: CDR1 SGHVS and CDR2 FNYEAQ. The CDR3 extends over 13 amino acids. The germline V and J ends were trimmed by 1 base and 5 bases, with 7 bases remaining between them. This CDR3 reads CASSLGRGDTQYF. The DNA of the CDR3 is TGTGCCAGCAGCTTAGGGCGCGGAGATACGCAGTATTTT.

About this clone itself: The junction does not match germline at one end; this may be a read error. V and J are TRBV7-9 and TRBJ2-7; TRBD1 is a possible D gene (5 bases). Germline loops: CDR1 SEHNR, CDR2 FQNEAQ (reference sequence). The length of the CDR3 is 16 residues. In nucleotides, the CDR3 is TGTTCCAGCAGCTTAGAAGGGGCCTTAGGGCACTACGAGCAGTACTTC. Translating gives CSSSLEGALGHYEQYF. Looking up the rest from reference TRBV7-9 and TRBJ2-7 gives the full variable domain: DTGVSQNPRHKITKRGQNVTFRCDPISEHNRLYWYRQTLGQGPEFLTYFQNEAQLEKSRLLSDRFSAERPKGSFSTLEIQRTEQGDSAMYLCSSSLEGALGHYEQYFGPGTRLTVT.

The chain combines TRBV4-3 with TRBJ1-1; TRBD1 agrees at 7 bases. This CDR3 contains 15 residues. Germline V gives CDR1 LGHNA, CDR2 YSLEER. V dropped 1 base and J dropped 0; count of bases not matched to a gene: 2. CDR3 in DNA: TGCGCCAGCAGCCAAGTCGACAGGGTGAACACTGAAGCTTTCTTT. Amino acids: CASSQVDRVNTEAFF.